Listed below are T cell receptor beta chains from one sample, sequenced in a study of T cell responses to AZD1222 COVID-19 vaccine. Sequencing used immunoSEQ multiplex PCR; TCRdb keeps in-frame clones, though not all of them. The sample gives 180,000 or so clones, under 95% of which show up once; about 1% is in the top ten. Sequencing was performed on peripheral blood, taken 28 days after the second AZD1222 dose. These receptors were obtained from an adult who received the AZD1222 COVID-19 vaccine. Both conserved end residues are part of each CDR3. A D gene is named only where the DNA matches it firmly. For some rows the clone size is stated as once, few or many, or as a class when expanded; others skip it.

TGCGCCAGCAGCCAAGAGTTTGTAGATACGCAGTATTTT | CASSQEFVDTQYF | TRBV4-1 | NA | TRBJ2-3 | NA
TGTGCCAGCTCACCTTGGACTCAGTCCCTAGCTAACTATGGCTACACCTTC | CASSPWTQSLANYGYTF | TRBV18 | NA | TRBJ1-2 | once
TGTGCCAGCAGCCGACACACAGGAGAGGGAGAGACCCAGTACTTC | CASSRHTGEGETQYF | TRBV6-6 | NA | TRBJ2-5 | NA
TGCGCCAGCAGCTTGGCCCAGGGGCAGGGGAACTATGGCTACACCTTC | CASSLAQGQGNYGYTF | TRBV5-1 | NA | TRBJ1-2 | NA
TGTGCTAGTGGTTTGATAGTACAGCCCTCTACAGGTGAGCAGTTCTTC | CASGLIVQPSTGEQFF | TRBV12-5 | NA | TRBJ2-1 | NA
TGTGCCAGCAGCTTAGATTCCAGTTTGGAGACCCAGTACTTC | CASSLDSSLETQYF | TRBV7-2 | NA | TRBJ2-5 | NA
TGTGCCAGCAGTCAGCAGACGAACACTGAAGCTTTCTTT | CASSQQTNTEAFF | TRBV6-5 | NA | TRBJ1-1 | NA
TGTGCCAGCAGCCAAGTCCCGGCCACCTCCTACGAGCAGTACTTC | CASSQVPATSYEQYF | TRBV3-1/TRBV3-2 | NA | TRBJ2-7 | NA
TGTGCCAGCAGTTACCGCGGGCTCACAGATACGCAGTATTTT | CASSYRGLTDTQYF | TRBV6-5 | NA | TRBJ2-3 | NA
TGCGCCAGCAGCTCGACCGGGACAGGGGATGGCTACACCTTC | CASSSTGTGDGYTF | TRBV5-1 | TRBD1 | TRBJ1-2 | NA
TGCGCCAGCAGCTGGGGATCTACCGGAGGGGGCTACACCTTC | CASSWGSTGGGYTF | TRBV5-1 | NA | TRBJ1-2 | NA
TGTGCCTGGGGGAGGGAGCGAGCTTTCTTT | CAWGRERAFF | TRBV30 | NA | TRBJ1-1 | NA
TGCGCCAGCAGCTCGCGACAGCCCAATCAGCCCCAGCATTTT | CASSSRQPNQPQHF | TRBV4-1 | NA | TRBJ1-5 | NA
TGCAGCGCGGGACAGGGGGCATCCCGGGGGGACACTGAAGCTTTCTTT | CSAGQGASRGDTEAFF | TRBV29-1 | TRBD1 | TRBJ1-1 | NA